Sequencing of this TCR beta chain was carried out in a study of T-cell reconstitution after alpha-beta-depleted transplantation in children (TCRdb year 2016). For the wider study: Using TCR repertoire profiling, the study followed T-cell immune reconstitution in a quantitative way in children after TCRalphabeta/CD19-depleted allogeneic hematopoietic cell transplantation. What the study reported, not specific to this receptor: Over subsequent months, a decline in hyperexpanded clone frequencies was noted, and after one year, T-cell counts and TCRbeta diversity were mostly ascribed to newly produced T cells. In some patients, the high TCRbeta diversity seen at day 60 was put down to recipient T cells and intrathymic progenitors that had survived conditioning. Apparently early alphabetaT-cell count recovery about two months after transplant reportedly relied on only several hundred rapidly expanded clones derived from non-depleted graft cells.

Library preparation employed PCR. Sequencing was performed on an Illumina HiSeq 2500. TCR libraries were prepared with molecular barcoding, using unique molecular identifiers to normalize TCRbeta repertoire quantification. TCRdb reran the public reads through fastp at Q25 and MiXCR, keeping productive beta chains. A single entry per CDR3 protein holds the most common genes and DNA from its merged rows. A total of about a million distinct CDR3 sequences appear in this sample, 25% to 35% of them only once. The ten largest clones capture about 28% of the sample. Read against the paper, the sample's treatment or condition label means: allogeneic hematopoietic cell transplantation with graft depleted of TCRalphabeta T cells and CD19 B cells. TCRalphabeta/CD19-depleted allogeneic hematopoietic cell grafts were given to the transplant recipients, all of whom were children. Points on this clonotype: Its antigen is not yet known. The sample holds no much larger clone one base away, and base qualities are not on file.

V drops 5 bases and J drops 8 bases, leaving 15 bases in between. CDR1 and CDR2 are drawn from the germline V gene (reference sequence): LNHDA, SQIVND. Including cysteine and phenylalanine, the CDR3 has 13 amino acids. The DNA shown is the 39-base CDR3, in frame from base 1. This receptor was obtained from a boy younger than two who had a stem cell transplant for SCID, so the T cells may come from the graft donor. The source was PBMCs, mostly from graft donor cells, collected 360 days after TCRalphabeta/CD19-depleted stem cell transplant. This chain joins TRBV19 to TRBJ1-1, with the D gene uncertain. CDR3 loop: CASSPGPGWEAFF. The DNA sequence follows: TGTGCCAGTAGTCCCGGCCCGGGATGGGAAGCTTTCTTT.